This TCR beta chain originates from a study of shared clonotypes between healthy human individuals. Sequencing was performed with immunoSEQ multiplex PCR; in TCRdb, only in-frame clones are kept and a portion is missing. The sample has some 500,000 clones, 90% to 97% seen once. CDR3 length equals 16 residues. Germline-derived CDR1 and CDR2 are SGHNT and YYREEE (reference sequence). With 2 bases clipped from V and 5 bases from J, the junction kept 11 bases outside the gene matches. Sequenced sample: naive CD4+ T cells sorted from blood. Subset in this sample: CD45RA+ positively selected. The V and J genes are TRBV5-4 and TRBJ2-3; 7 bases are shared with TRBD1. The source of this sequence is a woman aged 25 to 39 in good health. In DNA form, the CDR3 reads TGTGCCAGCAGCTTAGTCAGAGGGGGCGCGGGAGATACGCAGTATTTT. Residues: CASSLVRGGAGDTQYF.